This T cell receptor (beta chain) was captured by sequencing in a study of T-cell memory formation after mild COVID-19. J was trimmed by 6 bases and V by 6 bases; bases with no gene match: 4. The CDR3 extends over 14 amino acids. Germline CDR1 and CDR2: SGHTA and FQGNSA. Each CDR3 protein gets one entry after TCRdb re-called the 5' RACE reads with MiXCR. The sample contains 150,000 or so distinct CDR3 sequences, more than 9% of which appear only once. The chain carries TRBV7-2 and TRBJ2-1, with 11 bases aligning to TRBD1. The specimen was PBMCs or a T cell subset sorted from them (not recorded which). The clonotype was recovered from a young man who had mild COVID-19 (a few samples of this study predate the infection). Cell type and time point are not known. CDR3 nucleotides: TGTGCCAGCAGTCAGGACAGGGGGCGCAATGAGCAGTTCTTC. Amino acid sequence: CASSQDRGRNEQFF.